Listed below are T cell receptor beta chains from one sample, sequenced in a study of blood T cell repertoires in COVID-19. The repertoire was sequenced with immunoSEQ multiplex PCR; TCRdb's copy has only in-frame clones and lacks some. The sample shows over 250,000 clones, about 89% of them seen only once. Sequencing used PBMCs or T cells enriched from blood (not recorded which). These receptors originate from a woman under 30 who had recovered from COVID-19. Both conserved end residues are part of each CDR3. A D gene is named only where the DNA matches it firmly. For some rows the clone size is stated as once, few or many, or as a class when expanded; others skip it.

>.|TRBJ2-3|TRBV2|.
CASSSGTTVPDTQYF
TGTGCCAGCAGCAGCGGGACAACCGTTCCGGATACGCAGTATTTT
>TRBD2|TRBJ2-3|TRBV5-4|.
CASSPGLAGPRGDTQYF
TGTGCCAGCAGCCCGGGACTAGCGGGGCCCCGAGGGGATACGCAGTATTTT
>.|TRBJ1-4|TRBV2|.
CASSEGPGNEKLFF
TGTGCCAGCAGTGAAGGGCCTGGTAATGAAAAACTGTTTTTT
>TRBD2|TRBJ2-5|TRBV3-1/TRBV3-2|.
CASSQGLFSGGNEETQYF
TGTGCCAGCAGCCAAGGACTCTTTAGCGGGGGTAACGAAGAGACCCAGTACTTC
>.|TRBJ1-6|TRBV4-3|.
CASSQELDRLQPGSPSPLHF
TGCGCCAGCAGCCAGGAACTAGACAGGTTGCAACCGGGTTCCCCATCACCCCTCCACTTT
>TRBD1|TRBJ1-4|TRBV4-3|.
CASSQGTAARNEKLFF
TGCGCCAGCAGCCAGGGGACAGCAGCTCGTAATGAAAAACTGTTTTTT
>TRBD2|TRBJ2-2|TRBV3-1/TRBV3-2|.
CASSQRAGTSGGANTGELFF
TGTGCCAGCAGCCAAAGAGCCGGGACTAGCGGGGGGGCAAACACCGGGGAGCTGTTTTTT
>.|TRBJ1-4|TRBV7-2|.
CASSLSRGEKLFF
TGTGCCAGCAGCTTGAGCCGCGGTGAAAAACTGTTTTTT
>TRBD1|TRBJ1-5|TRBV27|.
CASSYGQGSQPQHF
TGTGCCAGCAGTTACGGACAGGGGAGTCAGCCCCAGCATTTT
>TRBD2|TRBJ2-5|TRBV9|.
CASSASPTSGTETQYF
TGTGCCAGCAGCGCAAGCCCGACTAGCGGGACAGAGACCCAGTACTTC
>.|TRBJ2-7|TRBV6-2/TRBV6-3|.
CASSGMRNEQYF
TGTGCCAGCAGCGGTATGCGGAACGAGCAGTACTTC
>.|TRBJ2-5|TRBV7-7|few
CASSLNPGRETQYF
TGTGCCAGCAGCTTAAATCCAGGTCGGGAGACCCAGTACTTC
>TRBD2|TRBJ2-1|TRBV5-1|few
CASTRSGGSSYNEQFF
TGCGCCAGCACTCGCTCGGGGGGAAGCTCCTACAATGAGCAGTTCTTC
>TRBD1|TRBJ1-4|TRBV18|.
CASSPRTGGDEKLFF
TGTGCCAGCTCACCTCGGACAGGGGGCGATGAAAAACTGTTTTTT
>.|TRBJ1-5|TRBV6-4|.
CASSEYADYNQPQHF
TGTGCCAGCAGTGAATACGCTGACTACAATCAGCCCCAGCATTTT
>.|TRBJ2-1|TRBV5-5|.
CASSLEGNVDNEQFF
TGTGCCAGCAGCTTGGAGGGGAATGTTGACAATGAGCAGTTCTTC
>.|TRBJ2-3|TRBV12-3/TRBV12-4|.
CASSFGSDTQYF
TGTGCCAGCAGTTTCGGGTCAGATACGCAGTATTTT
>TRBD1|TRBJ2-2|TRBV7-2|.
CASSLRQGITGELFF
TGTGCCAGCAGCCTAAGACAGGGGATTACCGGGGAGCTGTTTTTT